Listed below are T cell receptor beta chains from one sample, sequenced in a study of cytomegalovirus exposure and HLA in healthy donors. Sequencing was performed with immunoSEQ multiplex PCR; in TCRdb, only in-frame clones are kept and a portion is missing. This sample's clone table lists roughly 120,000 clones. Material for sequencing was PBMCs. These receptor sequences come from a man between 18 and 29 years old in good health and CMV-seronegative. Each CDR3 is given with its conserved first and last residue. Each record gives: V gene, J gene, CDR3 protein.

V gene: TRBV5-1
J gene: TRBJ2-2
CDR3 protein: CASSAKGARPGELFF

V gene: TRBV6-1
J gene: TRBJ2-7
CDR3 protein: CASARGSAYEQYF

V gene: TRBV6-5
J gene: TRBJ2-1
CDR3 protein: CASSYRLEYNEQFF

V gene: TRBV18
J gene: TRBJ1-1
CDR3 protein: CASSLTGMLRTEAFF

V gene: TRBV5-5
J gene: TRBJ1-5
CDR3 protein: CASSPGQGDLRPQHF

V gene: TRBV6-1
J gene: TRBJ2-7
CDR3 protein: CASSEDLTGTNIRWRYF

V gene: TRBV5-1
J gene: TRBJ1-4
CDR3 protein: CASSFTPGQGDEKLFF

V gene: TRBV7-8
J gene: TRBJ1-1
CDR3 protein: CASSEGRWAFF

V gene: TRBV5-5
J gene: TRBJ2-1
CDR3 protein: CASSHTLTPPNEQFF

V gene: TRBV11-2
J gene: TRBJ2-3
CDR3 protein: CASSFQTSGRAWEDTQYF

V gene: TRBV6-1
J gene: TRBJ1-2
CDR3 protein: CASSPGATF

V gene: TRBV5-1
J gene: TRBJ2-2
CDR3 protein: CASSFRLANTGELFF

V gene: TRBV4-1
J gene: TRBJ1-6
CDR3 protein: CASSQASEGVTNSPLHF

V gene: TRBV12-5
J gene: TRBJ2-7
CDR3 protein: CASGSSDSARFEQYF

V gene: TRBV7-9
J gene: TRBJ1-4
CDR3 protein: CASSRHVATNEKLFF

V gene: TRBV10-2
J gene: TRBJ1-1
CDR3 protein: CASSATLGTEAFF

V gene: TRBV6-1
J gene: TRBJ1-3
CDR3 protein: CASSSGPGSGNTIYF

V gene: TRBV14
J gene: TRBJ2-2
CDR3 protein: CASSQDTMMSTGELFF

V gene: TRBV9
J gene: TRBJ1-4
CDR3 protein: CASSVEEGSGEKLFF

V gene: TRBV6-5
J gene: TRBJ1-1
CDR3 protein: CASSYSDRNTEAFF

V gene: TRBV4-1
J gene: TRBJ1-5
CDR3 protein: CASTADSASNQPQHF

V gene: TRBV6-6
J gene: TRBJ2-7
CDR3 protein: CASTIQGAGEQYF

V gene: TRBV30
J gene: TRBJ1-3
CDR3 protein: CAWDFGRNTIYF

V gene: TRBV19
J gene: TRBJ2-1
CDR3 protein: CASSMTSGSDNEQFF

V gene: TRBV18
J gene: TRBJ2-7
CDR3 protein: CASSPKDRPYEQYF

V gene: TRBV6-5
J gene: TRBJ2-7
CDR3 protein: CASSTGQGTYEQYF

V gene: TRBV2
J gene: TRBJ2-3
CDR3 protein: CASRAGGAGTDTQYF